The clone carrying this TCR beta chain came up a few times. What it recognizes is unknown. This sample was included in a study of T-cell reconstitution after alpha-beta-depleted transplantation in children. General observations from the study: It was newly produced T cells that mostly accounted for T-cell counts and diversity one year after transplant. About two months after transplant, alpha-beta T cells reportedly came from several hundred expanded graft clones. Surviving recipient T cells and thymic progenitors produced the high day-60 TCRbeta diversity seen in some patients.

Unique molecular identifiers featured in how the TCRbeta library was prepared. TCRdb passed the PCR reads through MiXCR, listing each CDR3 protein once. The data contain around 130,000 distinct CDR3 sequences, approximately 8.7% of them singletons. The V end was cut by 0 bases, the J end by 1 base, with 6 bases between. CDR1 and CDR2 from the germline V gene are SGHAT and FQNNGV. This CDR3 is 15 amino acids long. The source is a girl under two years old who had a stem cell transplant for combined immunodeficiency, so the T cells may come from the graft donor. The chain uses TRBV11-2 and TRBJ2-2, with D uncertain. This specimen consisted of PBMCs, mostly from graft donor cells, obtained 180 days after TCRalphabeta/CD19-depleted stem cell transplant. The CDR3 bases are TGTGCCAGCAGCTTAGATAGTGGGAACACCGGGGAGCTGTTTTTT. Translated, it gives CASSLDSGNTGELFF.